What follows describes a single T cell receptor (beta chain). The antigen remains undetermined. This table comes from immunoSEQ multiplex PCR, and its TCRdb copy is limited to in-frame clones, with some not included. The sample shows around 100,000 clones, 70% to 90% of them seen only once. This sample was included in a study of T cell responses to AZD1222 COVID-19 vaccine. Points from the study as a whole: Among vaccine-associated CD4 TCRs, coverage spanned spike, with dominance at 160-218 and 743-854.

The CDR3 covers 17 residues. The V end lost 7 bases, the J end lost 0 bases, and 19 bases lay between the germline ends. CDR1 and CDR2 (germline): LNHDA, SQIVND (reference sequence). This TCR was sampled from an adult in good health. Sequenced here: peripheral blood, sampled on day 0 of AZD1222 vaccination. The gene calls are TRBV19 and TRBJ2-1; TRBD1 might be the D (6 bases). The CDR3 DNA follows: TGTGCCAGTACCCGAGGGGTCAGGGGTAGCTCCTACAATGAGCAGTTCTTC. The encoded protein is CASTRGVRGSSYNEQFF.